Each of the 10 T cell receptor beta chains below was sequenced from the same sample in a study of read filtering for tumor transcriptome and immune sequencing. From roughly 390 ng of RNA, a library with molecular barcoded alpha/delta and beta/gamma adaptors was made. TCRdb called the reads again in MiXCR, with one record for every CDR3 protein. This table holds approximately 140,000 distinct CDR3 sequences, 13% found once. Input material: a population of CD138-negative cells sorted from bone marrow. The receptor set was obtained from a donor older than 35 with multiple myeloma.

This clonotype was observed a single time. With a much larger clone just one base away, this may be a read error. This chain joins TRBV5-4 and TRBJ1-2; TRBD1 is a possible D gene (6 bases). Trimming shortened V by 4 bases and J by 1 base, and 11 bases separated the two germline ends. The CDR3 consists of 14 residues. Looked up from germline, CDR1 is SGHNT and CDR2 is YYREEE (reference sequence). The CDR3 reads CASSRDTSNYGYTF. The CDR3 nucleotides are TGTGCCAGCAGCCGGGACACCAGTAACTATGGCTACACCTTC.

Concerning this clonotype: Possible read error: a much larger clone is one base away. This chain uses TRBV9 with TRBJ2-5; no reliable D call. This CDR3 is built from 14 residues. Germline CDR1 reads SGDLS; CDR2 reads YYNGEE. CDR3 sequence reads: CASSVDLSQGTQYF. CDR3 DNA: TGTGCCAGCAGCGTAGATTTAAGTCAAGGGACCCAGTACTTC.

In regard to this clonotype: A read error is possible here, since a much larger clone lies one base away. CDR3 sequence reads: CSAGLAGFNEQNF. CDR3 coding DNA: TGCAGCGCTGGACTAGCGGGATTCAACGAGCAGAACTTC. This chain links TRBV29-1 with TRBJ2-7; 12 positions match TRBD2. There are 13 residues in the CDR3. Germline-derived CDR1 and CDR2 are SQVTM and ANQGSEA.

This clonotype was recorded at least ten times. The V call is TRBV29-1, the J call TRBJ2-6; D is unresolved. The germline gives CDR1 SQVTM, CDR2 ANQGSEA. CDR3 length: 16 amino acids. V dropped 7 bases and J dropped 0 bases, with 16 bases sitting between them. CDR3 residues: CSARQNTNSGANVLTF. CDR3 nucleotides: TGCAGCGCGAGGCAGAATACCAACTCTGGGGCCAACGTCCTGACTTTC.

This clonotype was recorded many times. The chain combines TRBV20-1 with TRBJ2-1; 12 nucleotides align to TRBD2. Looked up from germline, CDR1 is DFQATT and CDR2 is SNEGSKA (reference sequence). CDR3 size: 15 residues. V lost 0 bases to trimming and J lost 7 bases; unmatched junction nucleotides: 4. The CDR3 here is CSARDATSGSNEQFF. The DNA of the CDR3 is TGCAGTGCTAGAGATGCGACTAGCGGGAGTAATGAGCAGTTCTTC.

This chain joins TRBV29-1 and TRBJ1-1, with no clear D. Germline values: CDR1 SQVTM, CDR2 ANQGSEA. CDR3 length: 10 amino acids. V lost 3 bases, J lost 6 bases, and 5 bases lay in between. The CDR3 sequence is CSVDHPEAFF. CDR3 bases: TGCAGCGTTGACCATCCTGAAGCTTTCTTT.

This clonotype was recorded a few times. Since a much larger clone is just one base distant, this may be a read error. CDR3 DNA sequence: TGTGCCAGCAGCGAAGGGACAGGGGGTCAAGAGACCCAGCACTTC. Its protein product is CASSEGTGGQETQHF. The chain combines TRBV5-6 with TRBJ2-5, with 11 bases aligning to TRBD1. CDR1 is SGHDT and CDR2 is YYEEEE in the germline V gene. The CDR3 is made up of 15 amino acids.

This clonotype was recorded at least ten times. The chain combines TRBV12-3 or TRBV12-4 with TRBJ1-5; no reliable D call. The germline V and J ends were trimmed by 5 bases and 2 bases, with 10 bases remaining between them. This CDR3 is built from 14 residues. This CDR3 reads CASSSGVGNQPQHF. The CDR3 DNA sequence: TGTGCCAGCAGTAGCGGGGTTGGCAATCAGCCCCAGCATTTT.

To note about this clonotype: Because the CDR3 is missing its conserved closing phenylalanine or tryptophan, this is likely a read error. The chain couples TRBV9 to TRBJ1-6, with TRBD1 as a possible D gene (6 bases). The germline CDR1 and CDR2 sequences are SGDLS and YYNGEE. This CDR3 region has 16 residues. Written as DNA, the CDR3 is TGTGCCAGCAGCGCGACACGGACAGTGGGTAATTCACTCCTCCACGTT. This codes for CASSATRTVGNSLLHV.

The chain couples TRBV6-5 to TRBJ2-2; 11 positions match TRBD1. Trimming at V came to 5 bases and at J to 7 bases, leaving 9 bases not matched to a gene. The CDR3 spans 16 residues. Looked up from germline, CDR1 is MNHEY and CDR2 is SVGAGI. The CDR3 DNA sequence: TGTGCCAGCAGTAAGGGGACAGGGGGAGTAGACGGGGAGCTGTTTTTT. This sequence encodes CASSKGTGGVDGELFF.